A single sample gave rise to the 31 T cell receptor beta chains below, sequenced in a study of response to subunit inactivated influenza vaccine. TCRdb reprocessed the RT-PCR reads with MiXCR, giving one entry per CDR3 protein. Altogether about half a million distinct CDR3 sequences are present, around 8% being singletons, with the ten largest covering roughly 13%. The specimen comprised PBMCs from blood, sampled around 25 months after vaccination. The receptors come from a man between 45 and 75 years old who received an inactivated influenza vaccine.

The CDR3 loop reads CSAGGTQGTKEQYF. DNA for the CDR3: TGCAGTGCCGGAGGTACACAGGGAACGAAAGAGCAGTACTTC. The chain combines TRBV20-1 with TRBJ2-7; D is perhaps TRBD1 (6 bases). CDR1 and CDR2 (germline): DFQATT, SNEGSKA (reference sequence). The CDR3 length is 14 residues. Trimming pared 6 bases from V and 7 bases from J, leaving 22 bases between.

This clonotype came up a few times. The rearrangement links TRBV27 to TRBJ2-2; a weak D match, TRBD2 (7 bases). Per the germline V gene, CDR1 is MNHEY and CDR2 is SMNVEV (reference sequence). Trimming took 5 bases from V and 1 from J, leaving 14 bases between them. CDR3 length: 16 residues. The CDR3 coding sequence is TGTGCCAGCAGTCCTTGGGGGGGGCAGAACACCGGGGAGCTGTTTTTT. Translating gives CASSPWGGQNTGELFF.

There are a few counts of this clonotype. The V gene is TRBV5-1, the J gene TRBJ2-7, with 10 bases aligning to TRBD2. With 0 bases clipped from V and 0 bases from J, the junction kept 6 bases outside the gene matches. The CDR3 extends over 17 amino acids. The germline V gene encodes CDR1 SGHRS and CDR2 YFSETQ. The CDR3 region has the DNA TGCGCCAGCAGCTTGGATCCAGCGGGAGGGATCTCCTACGAGCAGTACTTC. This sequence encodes CASSLDPAGGISYEQYF.

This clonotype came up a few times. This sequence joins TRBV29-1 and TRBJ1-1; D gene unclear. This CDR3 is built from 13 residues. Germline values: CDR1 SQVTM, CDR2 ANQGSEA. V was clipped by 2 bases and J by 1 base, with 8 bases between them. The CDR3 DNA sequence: TGCAGCGTTGAATCGCGCGGGAACACTGAAGCTTTCTTT. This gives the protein CSVESRGNTEAFF.

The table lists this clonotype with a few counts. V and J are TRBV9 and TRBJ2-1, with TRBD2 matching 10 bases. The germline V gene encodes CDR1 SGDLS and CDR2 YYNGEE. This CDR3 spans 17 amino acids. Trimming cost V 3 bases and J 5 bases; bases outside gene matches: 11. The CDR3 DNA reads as TGTGCCAGCAGCGCTGGGGGCGGACTAGCGGAAAACAATGAGCAGTTCTTC. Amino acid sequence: CASSAGGGLAENNEQFF.

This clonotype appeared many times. The CDR3 DNA follows: TGCGCCAGCAGCTTGGTGGCAGGGAGAGGCAATGAGCAGTTCTTC. It is translated as CASSLVAGRGNEQFF. The rearrangement joins TRBV5-1 to TRBJ2-1; the D call may be TRBD1 or TRBD2 (5 bases each). The length of the CDR3 is 15 residues. Looked up from germline, CDR1 is SGHRS and CDR2 is YFSETQ. Trimming pared 0 bases from V and 6 bases from J, leaving 13 bases between.

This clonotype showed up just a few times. The CDR3 bases are TGCAGCGTTGCCACCGGGACAGGGGGCACAGATACGCAGTATTTT. This encodes CSVATGTGGTDTQYF. The chain recombines TRBV29-1 with TRBJ2-3; 10 bases match TRBD1. Germline loops: CDR1 SQVTM, CDR2 ANQGSEA. The CDR3 is 15 amino acids. The J segment lost 1 base and the V segment lost 4 bases, leaving 5 bases of the junction unmatched.

The DNA for the CDR3 is TGTGCCAGCAGCTTAGACAGGGTGTATAATCAGCCCCAGCATTTT. Amino acid sequence: CASSLDRVYNQPQHF. This chain joins TRBV7-7 and TRBJ1-5, with D perhaps TRBD1 (6 bases). Trimming took off 1 base at V and 4 bases at J, with 11 bases between the two ends. The germline gives CDR1 SSHAT, CDR2 FNYEAQ (reference sequence). The CDR3 length is 15 residues.

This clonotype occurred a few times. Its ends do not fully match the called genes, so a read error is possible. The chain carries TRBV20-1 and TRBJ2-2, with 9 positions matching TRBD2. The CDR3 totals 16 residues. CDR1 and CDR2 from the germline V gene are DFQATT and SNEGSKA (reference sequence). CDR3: CCARDRSGRSTGELFF. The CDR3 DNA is TGCTGTGCTAGAGATAGAAGCGGGAGGAGCACCGGGGAGCTGTTTTTT.

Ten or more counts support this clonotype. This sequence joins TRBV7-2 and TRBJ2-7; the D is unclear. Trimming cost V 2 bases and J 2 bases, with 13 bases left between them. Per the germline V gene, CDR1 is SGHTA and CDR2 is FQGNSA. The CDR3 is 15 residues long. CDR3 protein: CASSLSAAEAYEQYF. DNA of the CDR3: TGTGCCAGCAGCTTATCTGCGGCAGAGGCCTACGAGCAGTACTTC.

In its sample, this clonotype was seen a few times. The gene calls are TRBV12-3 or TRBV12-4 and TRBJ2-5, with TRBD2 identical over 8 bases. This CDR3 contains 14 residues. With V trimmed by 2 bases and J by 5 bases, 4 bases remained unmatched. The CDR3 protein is CASSLREGHETQYF. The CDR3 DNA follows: TGTGCCAGCAGTTTACGGGAGGGCCACGAGACCCAGTACTTC.

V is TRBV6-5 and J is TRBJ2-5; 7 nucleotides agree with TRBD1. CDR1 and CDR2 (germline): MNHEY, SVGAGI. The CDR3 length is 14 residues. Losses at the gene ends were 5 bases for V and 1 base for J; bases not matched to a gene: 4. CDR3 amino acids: CASSTDRAQETQYF. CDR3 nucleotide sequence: TGTGCCAGCAGTACCGACAGGGCCCAAGAGACCCAGTACTTC.

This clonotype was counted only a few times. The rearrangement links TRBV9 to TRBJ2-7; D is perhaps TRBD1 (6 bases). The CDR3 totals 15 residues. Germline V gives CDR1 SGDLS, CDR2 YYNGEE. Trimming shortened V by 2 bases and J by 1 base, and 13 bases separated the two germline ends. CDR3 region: CASSVYRAYSYEQYF. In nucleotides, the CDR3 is TGTGCCAGCAGCGTTTACAGGGCGTATTCCTACGAGCAGTACTTC.

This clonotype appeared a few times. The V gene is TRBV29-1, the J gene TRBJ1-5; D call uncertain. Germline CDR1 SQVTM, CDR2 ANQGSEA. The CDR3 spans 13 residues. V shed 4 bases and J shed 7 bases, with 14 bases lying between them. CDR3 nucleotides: TGCAGCGTTGTCGTGGGATTCGGGCAGCCCCAGCATTTT. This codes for CSVVVGFGQPQHF.

Here the CDR3 reads CASSQDLGLAGRTSTDTQYF. The DNA for the CDR3 is TGCGCCAGCAGCCAAGACCTTGGACTAGCGGGCCGAACATCCACAGATACGCAGTATTTT. V usage is TRBV4-3 and J usage is TRBJ2-3; 11 bases are shared with TRBD2. Germline assignment: CDR1 LGHNA and CDR2 YSLEER. This CDR3 comprises 20 residues. Losses at the gene ends were 0 bases for V and 2 bases for J; bases not matched to a gene: 13.

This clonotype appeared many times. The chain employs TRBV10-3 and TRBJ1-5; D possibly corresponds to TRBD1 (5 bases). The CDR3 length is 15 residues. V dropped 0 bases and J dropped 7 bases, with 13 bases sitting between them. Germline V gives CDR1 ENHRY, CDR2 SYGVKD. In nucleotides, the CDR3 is TGTGCCATCAGTGAGTCTCAGGGATCGGGCCAGCCCCAGCATTTT. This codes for CAISESQGSGQPQHF.

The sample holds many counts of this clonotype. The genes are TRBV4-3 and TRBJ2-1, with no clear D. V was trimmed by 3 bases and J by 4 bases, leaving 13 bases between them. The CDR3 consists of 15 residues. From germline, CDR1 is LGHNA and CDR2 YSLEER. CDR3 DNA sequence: TGCGCCAGCAGCCATGGAGTCACGGATTACAATGAGCAGTTCTTC. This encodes CASSHGVTDYNEQFF.

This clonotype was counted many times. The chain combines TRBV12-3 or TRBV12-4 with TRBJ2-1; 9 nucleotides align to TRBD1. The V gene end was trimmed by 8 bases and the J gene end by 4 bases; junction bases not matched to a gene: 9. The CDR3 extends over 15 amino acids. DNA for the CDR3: TGTGCCAGCGGTCCTTTGGGGACAGGGTACAATGAGCAGTTCTTC. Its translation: CASGPLGTGYNEQFF.

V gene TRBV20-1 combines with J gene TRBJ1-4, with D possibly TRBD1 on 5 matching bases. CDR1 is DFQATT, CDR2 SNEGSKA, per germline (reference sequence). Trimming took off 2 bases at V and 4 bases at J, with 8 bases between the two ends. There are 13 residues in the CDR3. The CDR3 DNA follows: TGCAGTGCTAGAAGGACATTTAATGAAAAACTGTTTTTT. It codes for CSARRTFNEKLFF.

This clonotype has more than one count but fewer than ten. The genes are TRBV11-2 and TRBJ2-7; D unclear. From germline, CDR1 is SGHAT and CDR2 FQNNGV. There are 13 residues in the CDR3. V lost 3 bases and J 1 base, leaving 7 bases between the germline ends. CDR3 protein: CASSLLQSYEQYF. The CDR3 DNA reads TGTGCCAGCAGCTTGCTCCAGTCCTACGAGCAGTACTTC.

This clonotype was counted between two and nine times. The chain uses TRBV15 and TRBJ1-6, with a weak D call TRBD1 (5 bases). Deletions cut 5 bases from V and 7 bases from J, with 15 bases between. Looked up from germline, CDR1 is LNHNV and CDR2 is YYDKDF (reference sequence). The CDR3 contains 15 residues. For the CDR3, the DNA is TGTGCCACCAGCTATATAACAGGAGCCAATTCACCCCTCCACTTT. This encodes CATSYITGANSPLHF.

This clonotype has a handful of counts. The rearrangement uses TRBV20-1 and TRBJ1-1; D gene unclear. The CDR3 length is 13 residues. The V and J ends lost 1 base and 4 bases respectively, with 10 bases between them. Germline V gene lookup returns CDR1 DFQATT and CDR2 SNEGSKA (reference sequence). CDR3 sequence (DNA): TGCAGTGCTAGAGTGGCCCGTGGCACTGAAGCTTTCTTT. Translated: CSARVARGTEAFF.

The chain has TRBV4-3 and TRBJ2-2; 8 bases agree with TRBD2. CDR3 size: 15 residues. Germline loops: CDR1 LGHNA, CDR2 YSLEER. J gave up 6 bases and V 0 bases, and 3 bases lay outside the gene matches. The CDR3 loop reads CASSQEAGVPGELFF. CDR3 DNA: TGCGCCAGCAGCCAAGAAGCGGGAGTTCCCGGGGAGCTGTTTTTT.

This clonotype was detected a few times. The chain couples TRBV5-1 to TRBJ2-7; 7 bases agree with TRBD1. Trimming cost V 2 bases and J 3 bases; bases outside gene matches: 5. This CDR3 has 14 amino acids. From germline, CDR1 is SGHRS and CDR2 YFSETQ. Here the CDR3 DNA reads TGCGCCAGCAGCTTTGGGGGACAGAACTACGAGCAGTACTTC. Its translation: CASSFGGQNYEQYF.

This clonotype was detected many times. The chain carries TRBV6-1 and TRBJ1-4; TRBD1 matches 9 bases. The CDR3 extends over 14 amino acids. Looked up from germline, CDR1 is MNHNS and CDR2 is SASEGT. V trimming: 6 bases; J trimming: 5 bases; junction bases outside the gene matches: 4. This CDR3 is CASRTGTGNEKLFF. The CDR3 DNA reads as TGTGCCAGCAGGACCGGGACAGGGAATGAAAAACTGTTTTTT.

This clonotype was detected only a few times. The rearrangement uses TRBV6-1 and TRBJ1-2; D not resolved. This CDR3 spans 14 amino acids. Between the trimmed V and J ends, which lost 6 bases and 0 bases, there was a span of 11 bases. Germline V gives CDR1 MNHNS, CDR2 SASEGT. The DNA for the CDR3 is TGTGCCAGCAGCCTCAGGTGGACTAACTATGGCTACACCTTC. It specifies CASSLRWTNYGYTF.

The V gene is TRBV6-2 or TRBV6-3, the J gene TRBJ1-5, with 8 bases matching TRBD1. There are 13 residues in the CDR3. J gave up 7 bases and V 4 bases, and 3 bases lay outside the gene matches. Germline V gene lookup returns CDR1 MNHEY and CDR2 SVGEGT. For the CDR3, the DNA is TGTGCCAGCAGTTCCACAGGGGGACAGCCCCAGCATTTT. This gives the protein CASSSTGGQPQHF.

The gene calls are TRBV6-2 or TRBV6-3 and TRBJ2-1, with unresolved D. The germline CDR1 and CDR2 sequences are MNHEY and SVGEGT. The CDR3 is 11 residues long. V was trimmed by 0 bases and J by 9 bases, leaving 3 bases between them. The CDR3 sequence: CASSYSIEQFF. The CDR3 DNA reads TGTGCCAGCAGTTACTCGATTGAGCAGTTCTTC.

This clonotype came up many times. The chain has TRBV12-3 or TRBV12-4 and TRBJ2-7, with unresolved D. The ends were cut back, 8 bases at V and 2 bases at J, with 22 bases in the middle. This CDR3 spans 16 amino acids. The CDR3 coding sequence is TGTGCCAGCGTCCCAGTGGGTCGGGTGGGGACCTACGAGCAGTACTTC. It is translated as CASVPVGRVGTYEQYF.

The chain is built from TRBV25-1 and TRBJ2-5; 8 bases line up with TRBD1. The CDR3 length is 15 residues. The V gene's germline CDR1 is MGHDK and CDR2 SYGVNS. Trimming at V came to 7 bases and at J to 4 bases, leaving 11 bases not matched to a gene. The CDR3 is CASTPDRGRGETQYF. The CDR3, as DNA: TGTGCCAGCACCCCAGACAGGGGACGGGGAGAGACCCAGTACTTC.

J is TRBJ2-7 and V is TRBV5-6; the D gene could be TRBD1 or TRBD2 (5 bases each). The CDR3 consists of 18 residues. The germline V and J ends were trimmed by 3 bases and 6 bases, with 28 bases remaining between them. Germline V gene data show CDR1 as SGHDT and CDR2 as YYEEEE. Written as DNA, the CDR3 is TGTGCCAGCAGCTCAGGGCTCCCTACCGGGACCCTCGACGGCGAGCAGTACTTC. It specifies CASSSGLPTGTLDGEQYF. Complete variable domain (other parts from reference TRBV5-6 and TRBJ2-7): DAGVTQSPTHLIKTRGQQVTLRCSPKSGHDTVSWYQQALGQGPQFIFQYYEEEERQRGNFPDRFSGHQFPNYSSELNVNALLLGDSALYLCASSSGLPTGTLDGEQYFGPGTRLTVT.